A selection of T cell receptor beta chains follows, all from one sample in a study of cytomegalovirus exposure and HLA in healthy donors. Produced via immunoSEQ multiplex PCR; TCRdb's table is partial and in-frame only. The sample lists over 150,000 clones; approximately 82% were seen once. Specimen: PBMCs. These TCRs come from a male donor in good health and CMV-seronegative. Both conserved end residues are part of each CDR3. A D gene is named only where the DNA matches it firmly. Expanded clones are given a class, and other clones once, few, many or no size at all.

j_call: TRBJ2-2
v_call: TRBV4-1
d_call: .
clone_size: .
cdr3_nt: TGCGCCAGCAGCCAAGTGGGCACCGGGGAGCTGCTTTTT
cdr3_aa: CASSQVGTGELLF

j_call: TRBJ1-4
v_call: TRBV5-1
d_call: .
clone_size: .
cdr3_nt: TGCGCCAGCAGCTTGGTCTCCCTGGGGGGTGAAAAACTGTTTTTT
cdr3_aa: CASSLVSLGGEKLFF

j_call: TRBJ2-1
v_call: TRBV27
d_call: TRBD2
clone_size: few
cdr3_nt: TGTGCCAGCAGGGGACTAGCGGCCTTTCAAGGGCAGTTCTTC
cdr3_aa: CASRGLAAFQGQFF

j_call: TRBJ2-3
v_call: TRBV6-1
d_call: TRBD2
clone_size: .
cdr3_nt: TGTGCCAGCAGTGTCGGGACTAGCGCTACCCAGGATACGCAGTATTTT
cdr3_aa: CASSVGTSATQDTQYF

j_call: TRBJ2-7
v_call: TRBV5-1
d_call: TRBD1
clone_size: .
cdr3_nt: TGCGCCAGCAGCTTTTCTGGGACAGAGTACTTC
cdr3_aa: CASSFSGTEYF

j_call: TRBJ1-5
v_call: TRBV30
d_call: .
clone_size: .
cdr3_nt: TGTGCCTGGAGTGTACCCAGCAGGGGCAATCAGCCCCAGCATTTT
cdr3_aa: CAWSVPSRGNQPQHF

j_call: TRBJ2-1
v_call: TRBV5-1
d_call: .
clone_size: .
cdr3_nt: TGCGCCAGCAGCGAACAGGGCAGGGGCTACAATGAGCAGTTCTTC
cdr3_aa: CASSEQGRGYNEQFF

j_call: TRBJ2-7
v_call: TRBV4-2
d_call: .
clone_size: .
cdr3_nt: TGTGCCAGCAGCCAAGATATCCAGACCTACGAGCAGTACTTC
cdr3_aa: CASSQDIQTYEQYF

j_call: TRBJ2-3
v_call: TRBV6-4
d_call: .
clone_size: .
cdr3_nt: TGTGCCAGCAGTGACGGACAGAGCACAGATACGCAGTATTTT
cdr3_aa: CASSDGQSTDTQYF

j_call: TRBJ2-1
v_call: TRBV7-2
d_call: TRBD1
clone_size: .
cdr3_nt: TGTGCCAGCAGCTTAGCTTCGCGGGGACAGGGGGCTAATGAGCAGTTCTTC
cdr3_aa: CASSLASRGQGANEQFF

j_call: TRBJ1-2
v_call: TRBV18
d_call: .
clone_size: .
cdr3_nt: TGTGCCAGCTCACCACCAGAACGCCTAGGAGGCTACACCTTC
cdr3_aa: CASSPPERLGGYTF

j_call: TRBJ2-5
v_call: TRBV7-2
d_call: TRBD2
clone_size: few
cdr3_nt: TGTGCCAGCAGCCCCCGGACTAGTGAGTGGGAGACCCAGTACTTC
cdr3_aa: CASSPRTSEWETQYF

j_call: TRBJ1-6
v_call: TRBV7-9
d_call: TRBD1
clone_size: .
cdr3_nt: TGTTCCAGCAGACGGGGGACAGGGGACTCCTATAATTCACCCCTCCACTTT
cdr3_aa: CSSRRGTGDSYNSPLHF

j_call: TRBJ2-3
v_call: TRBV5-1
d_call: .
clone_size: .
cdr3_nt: TGCGCCAGCAGCGTTTCAGGGTTGGGGCGGGATACGCAGTATTTT
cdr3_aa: CASSVSGLGRDTQYF

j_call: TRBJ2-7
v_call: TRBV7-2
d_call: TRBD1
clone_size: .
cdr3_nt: TGTGCCAGCAGCTTCTGGGACAGGCCTAATTACGAGCAGTACTTC
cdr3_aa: CASSFWDRPNYEQYF

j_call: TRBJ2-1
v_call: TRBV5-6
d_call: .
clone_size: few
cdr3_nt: TGTGCCAGCAGCTTGGCAGCCGACTATAAGGGCGAGCAGTTCTTC
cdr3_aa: CASSLAADYKGEQFF

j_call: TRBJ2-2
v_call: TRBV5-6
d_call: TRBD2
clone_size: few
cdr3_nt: TGTGCCAGCAGCTGGACTAGCGGGAGCGGGGAGCTGTTTTTT
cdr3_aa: CASSWTSGSGELFF

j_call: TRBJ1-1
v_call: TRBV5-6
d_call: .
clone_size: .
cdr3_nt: TGTGCCAGCAGCTTGGGAGGGGGGAGGGACACTGAAGCTTTCTTT
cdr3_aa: CASSLGGGRDTEAFF

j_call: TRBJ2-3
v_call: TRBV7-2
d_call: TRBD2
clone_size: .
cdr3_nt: TGTGCCAGCAGCTTAGTGGCTAGCGGGGGCACAGATACGCAGTATTTT
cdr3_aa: CASSLVASGGTDTQYF

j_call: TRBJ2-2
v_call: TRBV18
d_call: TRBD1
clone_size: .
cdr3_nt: TGTGCCAGCTCACCCGGGACAGCCAAGAACACCGGGGAGCTGTTTTTT
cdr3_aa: CASSPGTAKNTGELFF

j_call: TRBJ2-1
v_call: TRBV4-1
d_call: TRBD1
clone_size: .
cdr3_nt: TGCGCCAGCAGCGGGGGACAGGGCATTGAGCAGTTCTTC
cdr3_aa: CASSGGQGIEQFF

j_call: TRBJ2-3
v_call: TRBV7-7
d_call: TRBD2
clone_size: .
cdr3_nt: TGTGCCAGCAGCCCTAGCGGGGGGGGAGCAGATACGCAGTATTTT
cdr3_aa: CASSPSGGGADTQYF